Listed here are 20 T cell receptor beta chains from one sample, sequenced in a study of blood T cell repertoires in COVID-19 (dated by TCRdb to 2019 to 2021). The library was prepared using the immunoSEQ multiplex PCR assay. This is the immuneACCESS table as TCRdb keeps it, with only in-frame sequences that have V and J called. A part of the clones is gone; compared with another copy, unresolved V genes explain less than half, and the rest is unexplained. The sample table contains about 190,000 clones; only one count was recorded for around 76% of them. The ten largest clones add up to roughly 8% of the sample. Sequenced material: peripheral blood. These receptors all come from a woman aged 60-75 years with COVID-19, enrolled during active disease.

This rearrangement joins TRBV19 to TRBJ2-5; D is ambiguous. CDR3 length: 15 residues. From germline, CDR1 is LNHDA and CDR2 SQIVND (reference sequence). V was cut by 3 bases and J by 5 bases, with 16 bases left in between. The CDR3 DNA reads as TGTGCCAGTAGTATGGCTAGGCTCGTCGGGGAGACCCAGTACTTC. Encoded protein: CASSMARLVGETQYF.

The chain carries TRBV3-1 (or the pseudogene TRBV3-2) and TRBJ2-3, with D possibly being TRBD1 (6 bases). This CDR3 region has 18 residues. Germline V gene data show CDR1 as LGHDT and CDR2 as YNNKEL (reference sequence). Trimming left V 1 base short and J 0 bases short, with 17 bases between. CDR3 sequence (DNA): TGTGCCAGCAGCCAAGGGCATCAGGGGCGAAAAAGCACAGATACGCAGTATTTT. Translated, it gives CASSQGHQGRKSTDTQYF.

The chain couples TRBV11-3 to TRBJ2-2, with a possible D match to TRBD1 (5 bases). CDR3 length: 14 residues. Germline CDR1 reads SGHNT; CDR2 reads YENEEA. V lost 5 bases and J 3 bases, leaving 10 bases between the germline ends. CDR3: CASSAGFHTGELFF. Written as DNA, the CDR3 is TGTGCCAGCAGCGCAGGGTTCCACACCGGGGAGCTGTTTTTT.

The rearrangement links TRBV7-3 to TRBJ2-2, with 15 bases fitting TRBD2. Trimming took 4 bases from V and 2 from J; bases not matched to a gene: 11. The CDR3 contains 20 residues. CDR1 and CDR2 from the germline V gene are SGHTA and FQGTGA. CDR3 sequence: CASSSGPRTSGGANTGELFF. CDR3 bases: TGTGCCAGCAGCTCCGGACCGCGGACTAGCGGGGGGGCCAACACCGGGGAGCTGTTTTTT. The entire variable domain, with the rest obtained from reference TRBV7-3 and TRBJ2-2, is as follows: GAGVSQTPSNKVTEKGKYVELRCDPISGHTALYWYRQSLGQGPEFLIYFQGTGAADDSGLPNDRFFAVRPEGSVSTLKIQRTERGDSAVYLCASSSGPRTSGGANTGELFFGEGSRLTVL.

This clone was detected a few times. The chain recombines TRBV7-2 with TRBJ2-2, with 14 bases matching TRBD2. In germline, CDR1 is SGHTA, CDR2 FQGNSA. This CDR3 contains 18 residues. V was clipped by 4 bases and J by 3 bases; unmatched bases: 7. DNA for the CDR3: TGTGCCAGCAGCTCTGGACTAGCGGGAGGCGGGTACACCGGGGAGCTGTTTTTT. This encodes CASSSGLAGGGYTGELFF.

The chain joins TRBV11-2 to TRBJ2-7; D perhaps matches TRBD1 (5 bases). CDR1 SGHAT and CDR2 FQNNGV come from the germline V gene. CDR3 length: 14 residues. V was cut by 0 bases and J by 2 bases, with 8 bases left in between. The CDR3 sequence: CASSLDWGPYEQYV. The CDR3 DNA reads TGTGCCAGCAGCTTAGATTGGGGCCCCTACGAGCAGTACGTC.

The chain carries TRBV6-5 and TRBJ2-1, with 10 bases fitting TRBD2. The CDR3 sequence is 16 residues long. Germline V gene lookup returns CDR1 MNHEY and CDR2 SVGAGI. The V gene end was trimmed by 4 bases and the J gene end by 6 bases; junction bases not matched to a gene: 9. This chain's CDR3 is CASSWFSGGPSNEQFF. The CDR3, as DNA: TGTGCCAGCAGTTGGTTTAGCGGGGGGCCTTCCAATGAGCAGTTCTTC.

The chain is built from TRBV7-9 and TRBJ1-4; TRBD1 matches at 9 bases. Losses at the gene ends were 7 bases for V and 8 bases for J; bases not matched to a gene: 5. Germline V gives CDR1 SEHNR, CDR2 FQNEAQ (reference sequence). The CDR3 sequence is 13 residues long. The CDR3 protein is CASTDRGGEKLFF. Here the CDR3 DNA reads TGTGCCAGCACGGACAGGGGCGGAGAAAAACTGTTTTTT.

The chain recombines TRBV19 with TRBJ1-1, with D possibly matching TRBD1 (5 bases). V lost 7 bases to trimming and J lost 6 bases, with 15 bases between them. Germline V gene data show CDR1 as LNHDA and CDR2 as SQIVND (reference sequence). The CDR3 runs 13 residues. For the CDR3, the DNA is TGTGCCAGTACGCAGGGTGAGGTATCTGAAGCTTTCTTT. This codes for CASTQGEVSEAFF.

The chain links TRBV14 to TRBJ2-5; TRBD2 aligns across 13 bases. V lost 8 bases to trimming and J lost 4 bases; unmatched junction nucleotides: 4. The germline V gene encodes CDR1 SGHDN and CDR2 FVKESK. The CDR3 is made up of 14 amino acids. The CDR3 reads CASAGLAGSETQYF. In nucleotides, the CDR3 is TGTGCCAGCGCGGGACTAGCGGGATCAGAGACCCAGTACTTC.

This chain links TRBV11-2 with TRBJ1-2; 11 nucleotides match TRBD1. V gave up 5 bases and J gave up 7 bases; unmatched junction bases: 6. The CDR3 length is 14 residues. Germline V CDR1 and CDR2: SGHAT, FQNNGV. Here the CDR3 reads CASSPGTGGRGYTF. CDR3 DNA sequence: TGTGCCAGCAGCCCAGGGACAGGGGGTCGTGGCTACACCTTC.

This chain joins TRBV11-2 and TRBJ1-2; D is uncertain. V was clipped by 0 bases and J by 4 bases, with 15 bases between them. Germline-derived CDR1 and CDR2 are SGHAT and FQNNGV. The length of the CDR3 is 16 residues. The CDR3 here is CASSLDFLGGFYGYTF. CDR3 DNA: TGTGCCAGCAGCTTAGATTTTCTCGGAGGATTCTATGGCTACACCTTC.

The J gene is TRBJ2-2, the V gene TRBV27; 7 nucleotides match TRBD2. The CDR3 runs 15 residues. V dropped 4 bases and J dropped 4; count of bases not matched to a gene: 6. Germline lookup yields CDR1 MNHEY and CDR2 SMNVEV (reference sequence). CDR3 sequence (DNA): TGTGCCAGCAGTTGGGGGGGGGTAGGCACCGGGGAGCTGTTTTTT. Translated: CASSWGGVGTGELFF.

CDR3 in amino acids: CASSLLVAGAYNEQFF. The CDR3 nucleotides read TGTGCCAGCAGCTTATTGGTAGCGGGAGCTTACAATGAGCAGTTCTTC. This chain joins TRBV7-8 and TRBJ2-1; 9 bases match TRBD2. The CDR3 runs 16 residues. V lost 2 bases and J lost 4; bases outside the gene matches: 6. Germline CDR1 reads SGHVS; CDR2 reads FQNEAQ. The full variable domain, with the rest looked up from reference TRBV7-8 and TRBJ2-1, is GAGVSQSPRYKVAKRGQDVALRCDPISGHVSLFWYQQALGQGPEFLTYFQNEAQLDKSGLPSDRFFAERPEGSVSTLKIQRTQQEDSAVYLCASSLLVAGAYNEQFFGPGTRLTVL.

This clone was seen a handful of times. The CDR3 is CASSTRTGFEKLFF. As DNA, the CDR3 is TGTGCCAGCAGCACCCGGACAGGTTTTGAAAAACTGTTTTTT. The chain carries TRBV9 and TRBJ1-4, with 7 nucleotides matching TRBD1. Germline lookup yields CDR1 SGDLS and CDR2 YYNGEE. V trimming: 4 bases; J trimming: 7 bases; junction bases outside the gene matches: 7. CDR3 size: 14 residues. Full variable domain (remainder filled in from reference TRBV9 and TRBJ1-4): DSGVTQTPKHLITATGQRVTLRCSPRSGDLSVYWYQQSLDQGLQFLIQYYNGEERAKGNILERFSAQQFPDLHSELNLSSLELGDSALYFCASSTRTGFEKLFFGSGTQLSVL.

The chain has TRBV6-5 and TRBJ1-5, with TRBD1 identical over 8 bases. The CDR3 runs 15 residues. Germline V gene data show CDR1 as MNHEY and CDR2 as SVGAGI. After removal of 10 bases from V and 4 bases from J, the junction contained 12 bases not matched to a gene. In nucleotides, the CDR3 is TGTGCCATCCGACAGGGGTCCCTTTTAAATCAGCCCCAGCATTTT. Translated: CAIRQGSLLNQPQHF.

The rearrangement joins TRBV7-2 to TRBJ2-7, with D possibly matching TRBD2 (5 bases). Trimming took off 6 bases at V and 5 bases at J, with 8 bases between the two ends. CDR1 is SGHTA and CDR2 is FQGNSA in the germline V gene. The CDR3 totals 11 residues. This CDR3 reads CASSLEDEQYF. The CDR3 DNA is TGTGCCAGCAGTCTGGAGGACGAGCAGTACTTC.

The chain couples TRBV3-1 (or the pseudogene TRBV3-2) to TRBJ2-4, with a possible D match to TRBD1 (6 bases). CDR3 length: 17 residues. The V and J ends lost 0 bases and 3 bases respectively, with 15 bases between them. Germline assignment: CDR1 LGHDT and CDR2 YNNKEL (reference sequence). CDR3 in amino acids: CASSQDLRGGNKNIQYF. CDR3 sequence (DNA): TGTGCCAGCAGCCAAGATCTTAGAGGGGGTAACAAAAACATTCAGTACTTC.

The CDR3 loop reads CASSQNRVGNTIYF. DNA for the CDR3: TGTGCCAGCAGTCAAAACAGGGTCGGAAACACCATATATTTT. This chain links TRBV27 with TRBJ1-3; D perhaps matches TRBD1 (6 bases). CDR3 length: 14 residues. V lost 5 bases and J lost 4, with 12 bases in between. Germline-derived CDR1 and CDR2 are MNHEY and SMNVEV (reference sequence).

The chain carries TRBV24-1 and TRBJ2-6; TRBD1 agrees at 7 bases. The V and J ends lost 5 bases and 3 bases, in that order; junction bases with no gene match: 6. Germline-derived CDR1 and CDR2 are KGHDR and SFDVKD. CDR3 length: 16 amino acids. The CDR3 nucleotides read TGTGCCACCAGTGGCACAGGGGCAAGTGGGGCCAACGTCCTGACTTTC. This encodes CATSGTGASGANVLTF.